These 27 T cell receptor beta chains originate from one sample sequenced in a study of metastatic and nonmetastatic thyroid tumors. TCRdb ran MiXCR on the PCR reads. This sample has around 20,000 clones, with over 25% found just once. Among the patients, none had received any treatment before thyroid surgery. Sequenced sample: adjacent normal tissue. The source of these receptors is a female donor with papillary thyroid cancer or a benign thyroid nodule (not recorded which). Some clones in this sample may be carry-over from other donors' samples.

This clone has a handful of counts. V gene TRBV5-1 combines with J gene TRBJ2-1; weak D call: TRBD1 (5 bases). The germline V gene has CDR1 SGHRS and CDR2 YFSETQ. V was trimmed by 0 bases and J by 7 bases, leaving 14 bases between them. The CDR3 extends over 15 amino acids. The CDR3, as DNA: TGCGCCAGCAGCTTGGTACTTGGGCCAGGGAATGAGCAGTTCTTC. It yields the protein CASSLVLGPGNEQFF.

This clone has a single count. The chain is built from TRBV11-1 and TRBJ2-3; TRBD1 agrees at 9 bases. Germline CDR1 SGHAT, CDR2 FQDESV (reference sequence). With 3 bases clipped from V and 3 bases from J, the junction kept 7 bases outside the gene matches. The CDR3 sequence is 16 residues long. As DNA, the CDR3 is TGTGCCAGCAGCTTGGGGACAGGGACAAGTACAGATACGCAGTATTTT. It codes for CASSLGTGTSTDTQYF.

This clone has ten or more counts. This rearrangement joins TRBV18 to TRBJ1-1; 8 bases agree with TRBD1. Germline assignment: CDR1 KGHSH and CDR2 LQKENI. The CDR3 spans 15 residues. The junction had 4 bases not matched to a gene; V was cut back by 3 bases and J by 1 base. For the CDR3, the DNA is TGTGCCAGCTCACCGGGACAGGTAGAGAACACTGAAGCTTTCTTT. It specifies CASSPGQVENTEAFF.

V usage is TRBV13 and J usage is TRBJ2-3; weak D call: TRBD1 (6 bases). Germline V gene data show CDR1 as PRHDT and CDR2 as FYEKMQ (reference sequence). CDR3 length: 14 amino acids. V was shortened by 2 bases and J by 5 bases, with 11 bases between the two germline ends. CDR3 protein: CASSLTGSRDTQYF. In DNA form, the CDR3 reads TGTGCCAGCAGCTTAACAGGGAGTAGAGATACGCAGTATTTT.

The sample holds many counts of this clone. The chain combines TRBV5-5 with TRBJ2-5; D may be TRBD1 (6 bases). The V gene lost 2 bases and the J gene lost 4 bases, with 12 bases spanning the gap. The CDR3 covers 14 residues. The germline gives CDR1 SGHKS, CDR2 YYEKEE (reference sequence). In DNA form, the CDR3 reads TGTGCCAGCAGCTTTCACAGGGCCCCAGAGACCCAGTACTTC. Translation: CASSFHRAPETQYF.

The CDR3 loop reads CASCRDSSVTEAFF. As DNA, the CDR3 is TGTGCCAGCTGCAGGGACTCCAGTGTTACTGAAGCTTTCTTT. This chain connects TRBV2 to TRBJ1-1; a weak D match, TRBD1 (5 bases). The CDR3 covers 14 residues. The V gene's germline CDR1 is SNHLY and CDR2 FYNNEI. The germline V and J ends were trimmed by 8 bases and 5 bases, with 18 bases remaining between them.

There are many counts of this clone. The rearrangement joins TRBV14 to TRBJ1-4; unclear D gene. Trimming removed 4 bases from V and 7 bases from J, with 10 bases in between. This CDR3 contains 13 residues. Looked up from germline, CDR1 is SGHDN and CDR2 is FVKESK. The CDR3 spells CASSRTDSEKLFF. Written as DNA, the CDR3 is TGTGCCAGCAGCCGAACAGATAGTGAAAAACTGTTTTTT.

V usage is TRBV25-1 and J usage is TRBJ1-2; D is ambiguous. Per the germline V gene, CDR1 is MGHDK and CDR2 is SYGVNS. The CDR3 length is 14 residues. V lost 6 bases, J lost 4 bases, and 15 bases lay in between. CDR3 nucleotides: TGTGCCAGCAGCGCCCTTAGTTCCCTCTATGGCTACACCTTC. This sequence encodes CASSALSSLYGYTF.

The chain has TRBV6-5 and TRBJ1-2, with 8 bases identical to TRBD1. The CDR3 has 14 residues. CDR1 and CDR2 (germline): MNHEY, SVGAGI. The junction had 6 bases not matched to a gene; V was cut back by 2 bases and J by 7 bases. In DNA, the CDR3 is TGTGCCAGCAGTTACGCAGGGGGCGCGGGTGGCTACACCTTC. Protein: CASSYAGGAGGYTF.

The chain employs TRBV7-2 and TRBJ1-1; no definite D call. Germline-derived CDR1 and CDR2 are SGHTA and FQGNSA. The V end was cut by 5 bases, the J end by 1 base, with 11 bases between. The CDR3 spans 14 residues. The CDR3 reads CASSIGLGNTEAFF. DNA of the CDR3: TGTGCCAGCAGCATAGGGCTGGGGAACACTGAAGCTTTCTTT.

Relative to its sample, this clone is medium-sized. This chain connects TRBV30 to TRBJ1-1; maybe TRBD1 (5 bases). Between the trimmed V and J ends, which lost 2 bases and 1 base, there was a span of 11 bases. Germline assignment: CDR1 GTSNPN and CDR2 SVGIG (reference sequence). CDR3 size: 14 residues. CDR3 in amino acids: CAWSSGHPNTEAFF. The CDR3, as DNA: TGTGCCTGGAGTTCGGGGCACCCGAACACTGAAGCTTTCTTT.

The chain uses TRBV7-2 and TRBJ2-3; no clear D gene. This CDR3 is 12 amino acids long. Trimming left V 5 bases short and J 6 bases short, with 9 bases between. Germline values: CDR1 SGHTA, CDR2 FQGNSA. The CDR3 loop reads CASSPGGDTQYF. The CDR3 nucleotides read TGTGCCAGCAGCCCCGGTGGGGATACGCAGTATTTT.

This clone was detected only a few times. The chain recombines TRBV6-4 with TRBJ2-7, with TRBD2 identical over 11 bases. CDR1 MRHNA and CDR2 SNTAGT come from the germline V gene. The ends lost 0 bases at V and 13 bases at J; junction bases unmatched: 11. This CDR3 contains 15 residues. The DNA for the CDR3 is TGTGCCAGCAGTGACTCGGAGCAGACTAGCGGGGACAAATACTTC. Its protein product is CASSDSEQTSGDKYF.

This chain connects TRBV6-6 to TRBJ2-2; no clear D gene. This CDR3 is 14 amino acids long. Germline V CDR1 and CDR2: MNHNY, SVGAGI (reference sequence). Trimming shortened V by 2 bases and J by 6 bases, and 10 bases separated the two germline ends. CDR3 DNA sequence: TGTGCCAGCAGTTACGGTTTAATGGCCGGGGAGCTGTTTTTT. This codes for CASSYGLMAGELFF.

The chain combines TRBV19 with TRBJ2-1, with TRBD1 matching over 10 bases. The CDR3 spans 17 residues. The trim removed 6 bases at V and 0 bases at J, leaving 8 bases unmatched. Germline lookup yields CDR1 LNHDA and CDR2 SQIVND (reference sequence). DNA for the CDR3: TGTGCCAGTAGGTCGACAGGGGGCTTTAGCTCCTACAATGAGCAGTTCTTC. Its translation is CASRSTGGFSSYNEQFF.

This clone has more than one count but fewer than ten. This chain uses TRBV19 with TRBJ1-5; tentatively, D is TRBD1 (5 bases). This CDR3 comprises 15 residues. In germline, CDR1 is LNHDA, CDR2 SQIVND (reference sequence). With 6 bases removed from V and 1 base from J, the gap between germline ends came to 13 bases. In nucleotides, the CDR3 is TGTGCCAGTAGGTCCGGGACGGAAAGCAATCAGCCCCAGCATTTT. As protein: CASRSGTESNQPQHF.

Comments on this clone: Germline is not matched at one junction end, which may reflect a read error. The chain combines TRBV19 with TRBJ2-1; maybe TRBD2 (5 bases). This CDR3 has 14 amino acids. CDR1 is LNHDA and CDR2 is SQIVND in the germline V gene (reference sequence). CDR3 amino acids: CASSIGGPYNEQFF. For the CDR3, the DNA is TGTGCCAGTAGCATAGGAGGACCCTACAATGAGCAGTTCTTC.

The chain has TRBV4-3 and TRBJ2-7, with D perhaps TRBD2 (6 bases). V shed 4 bases and J shed 1 base, with 11 bases lying between them. The CDR3 runs 14 residues. The germline V gene encodes CDR1 LGHNA and CDR2 YSLEER. Here the CDR3 DNA reads TGCGCCAGCAGCCCGCGGGGCAAGTCCTACGAGCAGTACTTC. Translation: CASSPRGKSYEQYF.

The gene calls are TRBV18 and TRBJ2-7, with 7 bases aligning to TRBD2. The CDR3 runs 16 residues. The V gene's germline CDR1 is KGHSH and CDR2 LQKENI. Trimming at V came to 2 bases and at J to 3 bases, leaving 10 bases not matched to a gene. The CDR3 sequence is CASSPMGGLEVYEQYF. The CDR3 DNA sequence: TGTGCCAGCTCACCAATGGGAGGGCTGGAGGTCTACGAGCAGTACTTC. The entire variable domain, with the rest obtained from reference TRBV18 and TRBJ2-7, is as follows: NAGVMQNPRHLVRRRGQEARLRCSPMKGHSHVYWYRQLPEEGLKFMVYLQKENIIDESGMPKERFSAEFPKEGPSILRIQQVVRGDSAAYFCASSPMGGLEVYEQYFGPGTRLTVT.

This clone was seen repeatedly, ten times or more. This chain joins TRBV9 and TRBJ2-5, with D possibly being TRBD2 (6 bases). There are 15 residues in the CDR3. Germline CDR1 reads SGDLS; CDR2 reads YYNGEE. V dropped 3 bases and J dropped 2 bases, with 14 bases sitting between them. This chain's CDR3 is CASSDPSGGQETQYF. DNA for the CDR3: TGTGCCAGCAGCGACCCATCCGGGGGACAAGAGACCCAGTACTTC.

The chain is built from TRBV5-5 and TRBJ2-3; TRBD1 might be the D (6 bases). V lost 5 bases and J 3 bases, leaving 13 bases between the germline ends. Germline V gene lookup returns CDR1 SGHKS and CDR2 YYEKEE (reference sequence). The CDR3 has 14 amino acids. The CDR3 is CASSDRPGTDTQYF. In DNA form, the CDR3 reads TGTGCCAGCAGTGACAGGCCCGGGACAGATACGCAGTATTTT.

V and J are TRBV6-5 and TRBJ1-5; 8 bases map to TRBD1. Trimming removed 4 bases from V and 7 bases from J; junction bases left unmatched: 9. The CDR3 length is 15 residues. Germline V gene sequence: CDR1 MNHEY, CDR2 SVGAGI. CDR3 bases: TGTGCCAGCAGTTCCAAACAGGGGGTGAACCAGCCCCAGCATTTT. Translated: CASSSKQGVNQPQHF.

This clone qualifies as medium-sized (0.01 to 0.1%). The chain recombines TRBV2 with TRBJ1-6; a weak D match, TRBD1 (6 bases). Per germline, CDR1 SNHLY and CDR2 FYNNEI. CDR3 size: 14 residues. The germline V and J ends were trimmed by 7 bases and 3 bases, with 10 bases remaining between them. CDR3 DNA: TGTGCCAGCAAAGGGGGGAACTATAATTCACCCCTCCACTTT. It encodes CASKGGNYNSPLHF.

This clone was detected ten times or more. The rearrangement joins TRBV28 to TRBJ2-5, with D possibly being TRBD2 (7 bases). CDR3 length: 15 amino acids. V lost 7 bases and J 6 bases, leaving 21 bases between the germline ends. The germline gives CDR1 MDHEN, CDR2 SYDVKM. CDR3 nucleotides: TGTGCCAGCATGGAGGGGGGGGGGCTGGGAAAGACCCAGTACTTC. This gives the protein CASMEGGGLGKTQYF.

Here the CDR3 reads CASSSSLAGGLYEQFF. Written as DNA, the CDR3 is TGTGCCAGCAGCTCGTCGCTAGCGGGGGGGCTATATGAGCAGTTCTTC. The V call is TRBV11-1, the J call TRBJ2-1, with 12 bases lining up with TRBD2. In germline, CDR1 is SGHAT, CDR2 FQDESV (reference sequence). This CDR3 has 16 residues. The junction had 9 bases not matched to a gene; V was cut back by 4 bases and J by 8 bases.

For this clone: One junction end does not reproduce the germline sequence, and a read error may be involved. The chain carries TRBV7-6 and TRBJ2-1; 11 nucleotides match TRBD2. The CDR3 consists of 18 residues. Germline CDR1 SGHVS, CDR2 FNYEAQ. The CDR3: CASSLGTSGGSSNNEQFF. The CDR3 DNA reads as TGTGCCAGCAGCTTAGGCACTAGCGGGGGTAGCTCCAACAATGAGCAGTTCTTC.

This sequence joins TRBV7-7 and TRBJ2-1; TRBD1 matches at 9 bases. The CDR3 extends over 15 amino acids. Germline loops: CDR1 SSHAT, CDR2 FNYEAQ (reference sequence). Trimming removed 1 base from V and 6 bases from J; junction bases left unmatched: 4. Here the CDR3 reads CASSLGTGEGNEQFF. The CDR3 DNA reads TGTGCCAGCAGCTTAGGGACAGGGGAGGGCAATGAGCAGTTCTTC.